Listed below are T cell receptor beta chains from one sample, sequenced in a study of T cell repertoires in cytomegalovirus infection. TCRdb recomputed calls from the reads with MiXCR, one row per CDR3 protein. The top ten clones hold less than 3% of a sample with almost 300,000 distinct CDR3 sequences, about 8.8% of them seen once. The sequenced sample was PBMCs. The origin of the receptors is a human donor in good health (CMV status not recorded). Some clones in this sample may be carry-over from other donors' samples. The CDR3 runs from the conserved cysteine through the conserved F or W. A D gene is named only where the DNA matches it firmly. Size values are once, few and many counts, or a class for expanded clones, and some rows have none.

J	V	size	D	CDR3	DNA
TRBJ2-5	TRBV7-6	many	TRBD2	CASSFGGGARETQYF	TGTGCCAGCAGCTTCGGCGGGGGGGCCAGGGAGACCCAGTACTTC
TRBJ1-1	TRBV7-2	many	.	CASSLATASLNTEAFF	TGTGCCAGCAGCTTAGCAACAGCCTCTCTGAACACTGAAGCTTTCTTT
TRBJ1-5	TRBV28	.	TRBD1	CASSSPGQGLNQPQHF	TGTGCCAGCAGTTCCCCCGGACAGGGGCTCAATCAGCCCCAGCATTTT
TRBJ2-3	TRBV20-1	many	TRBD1	CSASDRAVSTDTQYF	TGCAGTGCTTCTGACAGGGCGGTTAGCACAGATACGCAGTATTTT
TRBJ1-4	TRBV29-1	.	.	CSAILGATEKLFF	TGCAGCGCGATATTGGGGGCGACGGAAAAACTGTTTTTT
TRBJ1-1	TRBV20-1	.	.	CSAYRDTEAFF	TGCAGTGCTTACAGGGATACTGAAGCTTTCTTT
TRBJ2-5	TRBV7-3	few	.	CASSLKGGEQETQYF	TGTGCCAGCAGCTTAAAGGGCGGGGAACAAGAGACCCAGTACTTC
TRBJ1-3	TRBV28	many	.	CASSLYAAGISGNTIYF	TGTGCCAGCAGTTTATACGCTGCGGGGATCTCTGGAAACACCATATATTTT
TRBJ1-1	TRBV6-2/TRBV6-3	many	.	CASSYGSGQLNTEAFF	TGTGCCAGCAGTTACGGTTCCGGACAGCTGAACACTGAAGCTTTCTTT
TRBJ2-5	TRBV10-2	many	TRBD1	CASRRDSLLGETQYF	TGCGCCAGCAGGAGGGACAGTCTCCTCGGAGAGACCCAGTACTTC
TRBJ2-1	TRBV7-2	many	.	CASSLPPYNEQFF	TGTGCCAGCAGCCTACCCCCTTACAATGAGCAGTTCTTC
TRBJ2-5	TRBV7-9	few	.	CASSGSIQETQYF	TGTGCCAGCAGCGGGAGCATACAAGAGACCCAGTACTTC
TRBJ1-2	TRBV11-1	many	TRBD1	CASSQGGRGPNYGYTF	TGTGCCAGCAGCCAGGGCGGAAGGGGGCCCAACTATGGCTACACCTTC
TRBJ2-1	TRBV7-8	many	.	CASTISGIYDNEQFF	TGTGCCAGCACCATATCGGGTATTTACGACAATGAGCAGTTCTTC
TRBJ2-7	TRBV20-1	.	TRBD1	CSARTGYSYEQYF	TGCAGTGCTCGGACAGGCTACTCCTACGAGCAGTACTTC
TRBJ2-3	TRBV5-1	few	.	CASSPGGLSGTDTQYF	TGCGCCAGCAGCCCCGGTGGCCTCTCGGGCACAGATACGCAGTATTTT
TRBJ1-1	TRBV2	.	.	CAIPAGNTEAFF	TGTGCCATCCCTGCGGGGAACACTGAAGCTTTCTTT
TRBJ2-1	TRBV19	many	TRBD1	CASRLRDDRVDEQFF	TGTGCCAGTAGACTCCGTGATGACAGGGTCGATGAGCAGTTCTTC
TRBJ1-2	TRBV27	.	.	CASSLSGGRFYGYTF	TGTGCCAGCAGTTTATCTGGGGGGCGCTTCTATGGCTACACCTTC
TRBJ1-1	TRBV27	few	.	CASSSTHRGTTEAFF	TGTGCCAGCAGTTCGACCCATCGGGGGACTACTGAAGCTTTCTTT
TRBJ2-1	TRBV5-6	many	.	CASSFPGPGNEQFF	TGTGCCAGCAGCTTCCCCGGACCGGGTAATGAGCAGTTCTTC
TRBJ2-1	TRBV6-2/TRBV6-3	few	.	CASRTGITNEQFF	TGTGCCAGCAGAACCGGGATTACCAATGAGCAGTTCTTC
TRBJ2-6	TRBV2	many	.	CAGSGANVLTF	TGTGCCGGCTCTGGGGCCAACGTCCTGACTTTC
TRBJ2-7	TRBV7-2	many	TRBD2	CASSLEVSGGPNEQYF	TGTGCCAGCAGCTTAGAAGTTTCGGGGGGGCCCAACGAGCAGTACTTC
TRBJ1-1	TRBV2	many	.	CASSDRLPTEAFF	TGTGCCAGCAGTGATCGGCTCCCCACTGAAGCTTTCTTT
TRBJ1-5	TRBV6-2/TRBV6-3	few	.	CASSYDRPSNQPQHF	TGTGCCAGCAGTTACGACAGGCCCAGCAATCAGCCCCAGCATTTT
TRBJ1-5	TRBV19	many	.	CASSTIGSRSSNQPQHF	TGTGCCAGTAGTACGATTGGGAGTCGTTCTAGCAATCAGCCCCAGCATTTT
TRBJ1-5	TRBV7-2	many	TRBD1	CASSPDRLNQPQHF	TGTGCCAGCAGTCCGGACAGGCTAAATCAGCCCCAGCATTTT
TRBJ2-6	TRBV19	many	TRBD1	CATWDSGRSGANVLTF	TGTGCCACCTGGGACAGCGGCCGCTCTGGGGCCAACGTCCTGACTTTC
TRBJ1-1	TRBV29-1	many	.	CSVVAYTEAFF	TGCAGCGTTGTTGCCTACACTGAAGCTTTCTTT
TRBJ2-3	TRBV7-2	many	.	CASSLGPGGYTDTQYF	TGTGCCAGCAGCTTAGGACCGGGGGGCTACACAGATACGCAGTATTTT